This entry lists 22 T cell receptor beta chains sequenced from one sample in a study of T cells in tuberculosis. The method was immunoSEQ multiplex PCR; TCRdb's version includes in-frame clones alone and lacks a portion of them. The sample includes nearly 60,000 clones, around 90% seen only once; the top ten take 20% to 25%. Sorting used thawed, overnight-rested PBMC stained with anti-CD3, a viability dye and GMM-loaded CD1B tetramer. The lipid loaded on the CD1B tetramers was C32 glucose monomycolate from Rhodococcus equi. The source material was CD1b-GMM tetramer-negative cells sorted from PBMCs. The receptors derive from an adult woman with latent tuberculosis.

The chain joins TRBV4-3 to TRBJ2-3; D is possibly TRBD2 (6 bases). The V gene's germline CDR1 is LGHNA and CDR2 YSLEER. The CDR3 is 16 amino acids. V lost 4 bases to trimming and J lost 0 bases, with 14 bases between them. The CDR3 sequence: CASSLLEGTSTDTQYF. The CDR3 DNA reads as TGCGCCAGCAGCCTCTTGGAGGGAACTAGCACAGATACGCAGTATTTT.

The rearrangement uses TRBV7-2 and TRBJ2-1; 9 positions match TRBD2. CDR1 and CDR2 from the germline V gene are SGHTA and FQGNSA. The CDR3 is 16 amino acids. The V and J ends lost 3 bases and 0 bases, in that order; junction bases with no gene match: 3. CDR3 sequence (DNA): TGTGCCAGCAGCTTTATACTAGCGGGCTCCTACAATGAGCAGTTCTTC. As protein: CASSFILAGSYNEQFF. Complete variable domain (other parts from reference TRBV7-2 and TRBJ2-1): GAGVSQSPSNKVTEKGKDVELRCDPISGHTALYWYRQSLGQGLEFLIYFQGNSAPDKSGLPSDRFSAERTGGSVSTLTIQRTQQEDSAVYLCASSFILAGSYNEQFFGPGTRLTVL.

The chain joins TRBV30 to TRBJ2-5, with D uncertain. Germline CDR1 is GTSNPN and CDR2 is SVGIG (reference sequence). CDR3 length equals 13 residues. V lost 0 bases to trimming and J lost 2 bases, with 7 bases between them. The CDR3 loop is CAWSVTVQETQYF. CDR3 coding DNA: TGTGCCTGGAGTGTTACGGTACAAGAGACCCAGTACTTC.

The chain employs TRBV29-1 and TRBJ2-7; a possible D gene is TRBD2 (5 bases). V was shortened by 0 bases and J by 7 bases, with 10 bases between the two germline ends. The CDR3 has 12 residues. The germline V gene encodes CDR1 SQVTM and CDR2 ANQGSEA. CDR3 sequence reads: CSVEDRGREQYF. CDR3 DNA: TGCAGCGTTGAAGATCGGGGTAGGGAGCAGTACTTC.

With regard to this clone: The junction departs from germline at one end; a sequencing error may be responsible. The V call is TRBV5-1, the J call TRBJ2-7; TRBD1 aligns across 7 bases. The CDR3 is 13 amino acids. Germline assignment: CDR1 SGHRS and CDR2 YFSETQ. CDR3 residues: CASRAPQGDVPDF. CDR3 in DNA: TGCGCCAGCAGGGCCCCCCAGGGGGACGTTCCCGACTTC.

V is TRBV30 and J is TRBJ1-1; D is unclear. CDR1 and CDR2 (germline): GTSNPN, SVGIG (reference sequence). The V gene lost 2 bases and the J gene lost 7 bases, with 11 bases spanning the gap. The CDR3 has 12 residues. Written as DNA, the CDR3 is TGTGCCTGGAGTACCCCCCTAGGTGAAGCTTTCTTT. As protein: CAWSTPLGEAFF.

V and J are TRBV7-2 and TRBJ2-5; D is possibly TRBD1 (7 bases). V dropped 4 bases and J dropped 1 base, with 10 bases sitting between them. Germline CDR1 is SGHTA and CDR2 is FQGNSA. The CDR3 length is 14 residues. The CDR3 DNA reads as TGTGCCAGCAGCTCGCAGGGGGGCCAAGAGACCCAGTACTTC. Translation: CASSSQGGQETQYF. The variable domain in full, completed from reference TRBV7-2 and TRBJ2-5, reads GAGVSQSPSNKVTEKGKDVELRCDPISGHTALYWYRQSLGQGLEFLIYFQGNSAPDKSGLPSDRFSAERTGGSVSTLTIQRTQQEDSAVYLCASSSQGGQETQYFGPGTRLLVL.

The V gene is TRBV6-6, the J gene TRBJ1-2; D is undetermined. V gave up 7 bases and J gave up 4 bases, with 10 bases separating them. Germline CDR1 MNHNY, CDR2 SVGAGI (reference sequence). There are 12 residues in the CDR3. The CDR3 nucleotides are TGTGCCAGCAAGTGGCAGATCTATGGCTACACCTTC. Protein product: CASKWQIYGYTF.

This rearrangement joins TRBV27 to TRBJ2-2; tentatively, D is TRBD1 (5 bases). The CDR3 spans 13 residues. Trimming took 5 bases from V and 2 from J, leaving 6 bases between them. CDR1 MNHEY and CDR2 SMNVEV come from the germline V gene (reference sequence). In nucleotides, the CDR3 is TGTGCCAGCAGTAGGGGAAACACCGGGGAGCTGTTTTTT. Translated, it gives CASSRGNTGELFF.

The chain is built from TRBV1 and TRBJ2-5; the D segment call TRBD2 is taken from the table without a DNA check. TRBV1 is noted as a pseudogene. The CDR3 has 18 amino acids. CDR3 sequence reads: CTSSQGFLTSGGEETQYF. The CDR3 DNA sequence: TGCACCAGCAGCCAGGGGTTTTTGACTAGCGGGGGGGAAGAGACCCAGTACTTC.

The chain carries TRBV29-1 and TRBJ2-7, with 8 bases identical to TRBD1. This CDR3 has 14 residues. After removal of 7 bases from V and 6 bases from J, the junction contained 14 bases not matched to a gene. CDR1 SQVTM and CDR2 ANQGSEA come from the germline V gene. This chain's CDR3 is CSARAQGALSEQYF. CDR3 nucleotide sequence: TGCAGCGCCCGGGCGCAGGGGGCTTTATCCGAGCAGTACTTC.

V and J are TRBV19 and TRBJ2-2, with D unresolved. V was pared by 3 bases and J by 0 bases, with 8 bases between. Germline V gives CDR1 LNHDA, CDR2 SQIVND (reference sequence). The CDR3 has 15 residues. CDR3 residues: CASSMFSANTGELFF. CDR3 in DNA: TGTGCCAGTAGTATGTTCTCGGCGAACACCGGGGAGCTGTTTTTT.

This rearrangement joins TRBV11-2 to TRBJ1-1; no definite D call. V was trimmed by 4 bases and J by 5 bases, leaving 17 bases between them. This CDR3 is 15 amino acids long. Germline V gene data show CDR1 as SGHAT and CDR2 as FQNNGV. The CDR3 nucleotides are TGTGCCAGCAGCTCTCGCGGAGCTCGGAGTACTGAAGCTTTCTTT. Translated, it gives CASSSRGARSTEAFF.

This rearrangement joins TRBV7-2 to TRBJ2-3; 8 bases are shared with TRBD2. The junction had 8 bases not matched to a gene; V was cut back by 5 bases and J by 4 bases. Looked up from germline, CDR1 is SGHTA and CDR2 is FQGNSA. The CDR3 spans 15 residues. DNA for the CDR3: TGTGCCAGCAGCACCACGGGGGGGGCCTCAGATACGCAGTATTTT. This gives the protein CASSTTGGASDTQYF.

This chain uses TRBV10-3 with TRBJ2-7, with D perhaps matching TRBD1 (6 bases). CDR1 and CDR2 from the germline V gene are ENHRY and SYGVKD. This CDR3 region has 15 residues. Trimming cost V 10 bases and J 2 bases, with 21 bases left between them. Here the CDR3 reads CASSKGHPDTYEQYF. DNA for the CDR3: TGTGCCAGCAGCAAGGGACACCCTGACACCTACGAGCAGTACTTC.

The chain links TRBV5-1 to TRBJ2-7, with 9 bases lining up with TRBD2. This CDR3 is built from 14 residues. Germline lookup yields CDR1 SGHRS and CDR2 YFSETQ. V was clipped by 1 base and J by 2 bases; unmatched bases: 1. For the CDR3, the DNA is TGCGCCAGCAGCTTGCTAGCGGGACCCTACGAGCAGTACTTC. The encoded protein is CASSLLAGPYEQYF. Together with reference TRBV5-1 and TRBJ2-7, the CDR3 gives the full variable domain: KAGVTQTPRYLIKTRGQQVTLSCSPISGHRSVSWYQQTPGQGLQFLFEYFSETQRNKGNFPGRFSGRQFSNSRSEMNVSTLELGDSALYLCASSLLAGPYEQYFGPGTRLTVT.

This rearrangement joins TRBV15 to TRBJ1-2, with a tentative D call TRBD1 (6 bases). This CDR3 has 18 residues. Trimming took 0 bases from V and 8 from J, leaving 25 bases between them. Germline V CDR1 and CDR2: LNHNV, YYDKDF (reference sequence). CDR3 in amino acids: CATSREARVGGSVGGYTF. In DNA, the CDR3 is TGTGCCACCAGCAGAGAAGCCCGCGTTGGGGGCTCCGTTGGGGGCTACACCTTC.

The chain couples TRBV10-3 to TRBJ1-4; D might be TRBD1 (5 bases). V was trimmed by 0 bases and J by 4 bases, leaving 12 bases between them. The germline gives CDR1 ENHRY, CDR2 SYGVKD. The CDR3 has 16 amino acids. CDR3 sequence reads: CAISESQGSGNEKLFF. The CDR3 DNA follows: TGTGCCATCAGTGAGTCCCAGGGATCTGGTAATGAAAAACTGTTTTTT.

The chain has TRBV21-1 and TRBJ2-4; the table's D call, TRBD2, was not checked against the DNA. TRBV21-1 is a pseudogene segment. The CDR3 runs to 18 residues. As DNA, the CDR3 is TGTGCCAGCTCGGTGGGGGTTGGGGGAGGAGACGACAAAAACATTCAGTACTTC. Its protein product is CASSVGVGGGDDKNIQYF.

This chain joins TRBV7-3 and TRBJ2-3, with 8 bases aligning to TRBD2. Germline CDR1 and CDR2: SGHTA and FQGTGA. This CDR3 region has 14 residues. V was pared by 6 bases and J by 8 bases, with 10 bases of the junction left unmatched. In nucleotides, the CDR3 is TGTGCCAGCAGTACGACGGGGGGGCCAGCTACGCAGTATTTT. Translating gives CASSTTGGPATQYF.

The chain couples TRBV27 to TRBJ2-1; 9 positions agree with TRBD2. Germline V gives CDR1 MNHEY, CDR2 SMNVEV (reference sequence). The CDR3 has 16 amino acids. With 4 bases clipped from V and 5 bases from J, the junction kept 9 bases outside the gene matches. The CDR3 protein is CASSSRLSSGDNEQFF. CDR3 nucleotide sequence: TGTGCCAGCAGTTCCCGCTTGTCTAGCGGGGACAATGAGCAGTTCTTC.

J is TRBJ2-7 and V is TRBV7-9, with 7 bases aligning to TRBD1. Unmatched junction bases numbered 10, after V lost 5 bases and J lost 3 bases. This CDR3 spans 15 amino acids. Germline V gives CDR1 SEHNR, CDR2 FQNEAQ (reference sequence). The CDR3 DNA reads TGTGCCAGCAGCCCGCCGACAGGGAGTGACTACGAGCAGTACTTC. Translating gives CASSPPTGSDYEQYF.